The clone carrying this T cell receptor beta chain was observed at least ten times. Its antigen is unidentified. After 5'RACE with constant-segment primers, TCR alpha and TCR beta cDNA libraries carrying sample barcodes and UMIs were obtained. TCRdb re-analysed the 5' RACE reads in MiXCR, keeping a single row per CDR3 protein. This sample has about 38,000 distinct CDR3 sequences, with roughly 10% found just once. This entry belongs to a study of T-cell memory formation after mild COVID-19. The overall study: Largely, the TCR clusters proved donor specific. Study conclusions and caveats: CD4/CD8 balance characterized clones contracting day 15 to 85, and CD4+ skew characterized later expanders.

CDR3 length: 11 amino acids. V was pared by 4 bases and J by 12 bases, with 9 bases between. Germline CDR1 is KGHDR and CDR2 is SFDVKD. Sequenced material: PBMCs or a T cell subset sorted from them (not recorded which). The sequence derives from a man younger than 35 who had mild COVID-19 (a few samples of this study predate the infection). Cell type and time point are not known. The V gene is TRBV24-1, the J gene TRBJ2-1; D gene unclear. The CDR3 protein is CATSDSVRQFF. CDR3 nucleotide sequence: TGTGCCACCAGTGACTCGGTCAGGCAGTTCTTC.